The clone carrying this T cell receptor beta chain occurred a few times. These data are taken from a study of T cells after yellow fever vaccination. This CDR3 is built from 16 residues. Trimming took off 0 bases at V and 2 bases at J, with 11 bases between the two ends. The germline CDR1 and CDR2 sequences are MNHEY and SVGAGI. Production of TCR cDNA was by 5'RACE template switching, which also added a universal primer site and UMIs. Each CDR3 protein gets one entry after TCRdb re-called the 5' RACE reads with MiXCR. The data hold 300,000 or so distinct CDR3 sequences, with 10% to 15% observed a single time.

The material sequenced was CD4+ T cells sorted from PBMCs, taken 45 days after the yellow fever booster vaccination. The sequence was collected from a man between 25 and 39 years old who received the YFV17D yellow fever vaccine. This chain links TRBV6-5 with TRBJ2-1; D tentatively reads TRBD1 or TRBD2 (5 bases each). In nucleotides, the CDR3 is TGTGCCAGCAGTTACTCGATGTGGGGGACCTACAATGAGCAGTTCTTC. Its protein product is CASSYSMWGTYNEQFF.